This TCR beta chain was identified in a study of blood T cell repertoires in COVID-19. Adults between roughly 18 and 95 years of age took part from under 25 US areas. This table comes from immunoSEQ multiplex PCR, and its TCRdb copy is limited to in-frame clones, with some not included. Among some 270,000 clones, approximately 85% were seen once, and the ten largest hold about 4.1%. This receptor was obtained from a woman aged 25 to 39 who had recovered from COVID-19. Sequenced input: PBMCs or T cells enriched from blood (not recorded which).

For the CDR3, the DNA is TGTGCCAGCAGTGGTCGGAACACTGAAGCTTTCTTT. Amino acid sequence: CASSGRNTEAFF. The J gene is TRBJ1-1, the V gene TRBV2; no clear D gene. Trimming removed 4 bases from V and 1 base from J, with 4 bases in between. CDR3 length equals 12 residues. CDR1 and CDR2 (germline): SNHLY, FYNNEI. The entire variable domain, with the rest obtained from reference TRBV2 and TRBJ1-1, is as follows: EPEVTQTPSHQVTQMGQEVILRCVPISNHLYFYWYRQILGQKVEFLVSFYNNEISEKSEIFDDQFSVERPDGSNFTLKIRSTKLEDSAMYFCASSGRNTEAFFGQGTRLTVV.